The T cell receptor (beta chain) under discussion was sequenced for a study of blood T cell repertoires in COVID-19. Background on the study: Sites across the United States, Italy and Spain contributed samples from acute and convalescent COVID-19.

This CDR3 is 17 amino acids long. The V gene's germline CDR1 is MNHEY and CDR2 SMNVEV (reference sequence). V lost 10 bases, J lost 5 bases, and 14 bases stayed unmatched. Produced via immunoSEQ multiplex PCR; TCRdb's table is partial and in-frame only. The sample includes 350,000 to 450,000 clones, 88% of them seen just once. Participants came from roughly 25 US areas, aged roughly 18 to 95 years. Participants were placed into cohorts based on the clinical history they reported. The chain links TRBV27 to TRBJ2-1; 13 bases fit TRBD2. Sequencing input: PBMCs or T cells enriched from blood (not recorded which). The sequence derives from a woman under 30 who had been exposed to COVID-19. CDR3 amino acids: CATRLAGGMGTHNEQFF. In nucleotides, the CDR3 is TGTGCCACCCGACTAGCGGGAGGTATGGGAACACACAATGAGCAGTTCTTC.